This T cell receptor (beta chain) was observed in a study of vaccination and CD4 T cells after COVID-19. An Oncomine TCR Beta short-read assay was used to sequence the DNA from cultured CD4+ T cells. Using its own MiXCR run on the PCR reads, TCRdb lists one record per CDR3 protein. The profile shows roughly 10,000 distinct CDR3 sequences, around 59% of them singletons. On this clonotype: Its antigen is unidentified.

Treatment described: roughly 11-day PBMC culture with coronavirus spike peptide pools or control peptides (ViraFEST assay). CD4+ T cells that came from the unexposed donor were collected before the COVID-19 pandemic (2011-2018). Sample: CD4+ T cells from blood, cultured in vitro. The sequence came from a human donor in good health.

CDR3 protein: CASSLAESSGANVLTF. In nucleotides, the CDR3 is TGTGCCAGCAGCTTAGCCGAGAGCTCTGGGGCCAACGTCCTGACTTTC. V usage is TRBV7-6 and J usage is TRBJ2-6, with D unclear. The CDR3 sequence is 16 residues long. Trimming removed 0 bases at V and 0 bases at J, with 6 bases between. CDR1 is SGHVS, CDR2 FNYEAQ, per germline.